This TCR beta chain was recorded in a study of blood T cell repertoires in COVID-19. About the study: In each case, the material was cDNA or gDNA derived from T cells, B-cell-depleted T cells, or PBMCs.

Germline V gives CDR1 KGHDR, CDR2 SFDVKD. CDR3 length: 13 residues. The V and J ends lost 7 bases and 3 bases respectively, with 11 bases between them. The protocol was immunoSEQ multiplex PCR, while the TCRdb copy is restricted to in-frame clones and leaves out a portion. Among 400,000 or so clones, more than 70% were seen once, and the ten largest hold 1.5% to 2%. The rearrangement uses TRBV24-1 and TRBJ1-2; D uncertain. Sequenced sample: PBMCs or T cells enriched from blood (not recorded which). The source of this sequence is a man in his forties or fifties in a cohort exposed to, infected with or recovered from COVID-19 (not recorded which). CDR3 nucleotides: TGTGCCACCAGAGTCTCTAGTGACTATGGCTACACCTTC. Protein product: CATRVSSDYGYTF.